This T cell receptor beta chain originates from a study of STAT5B mutations in CD4+ large granular lymphocyte leukemia. Study results and caveats: Without putative leukemic clones, patient CD4-sorted repertoires remained more clonal than healthy CD4+ repertoires. No patients shared main leukemic clonotypes, though about 25% appeared at low frequency elsewhere.

Some clones are missing from TCRdb's copy, which holds only in-frame ones; the method was immunoSEQ multiplex PCR. Found here are approximately 30,000 clones, roughly 76% of them singletons; the top ten hold roughly 4.5%. Note on this clone: Its antigen is still unknown.

Healthy controls were blood donor buffy coats. The TCR was taken from a human donor in good health. Input material: CD4+ T cells from blood buffy coats.

The DNA for the CDR3 is TGTGCCAGCAGCCGCGAACTCAACACTGAAGCTTTCTTT. Translated, it gives CASSRELNTEAFF. This chain links TRBV4-2 with TRBJ1-1; D not resolved. The ends were cut back, 4 bases at V and 2 bases at J, with 8 bases in the middle. CDR1 and CDR2 from the germline V gene are LGHNA and YNFKEQ. This CDR3 has 13 amino acids.